A selection of T cell receptor beta chains follows, all from one sample in a study of human T cells and chemical hapten exposure. TCRdb redid the calling of the RACE reads with MiXCR, one entry per CDR3 protein. Found here are roughly 90,000 distinct CDR3 sequences, around 10% of them singletons; the top ten hold approximately 3.8%. Sample: whole blood, taken in connection with sensitization to the hapten diphenylcyclopropenone (DPC). Receptor source: a woman aged 40 to 50 with alopecia areata. Some clones in this sample may be carry-over from other donors' samples. Each CDR3 is given with its conserved first and last residue. D genes are given only for firm matches. Size is stated for part of the rows, as once, few or many counts, or as a class when the clone is expanded.

V: TRBV11-3
D: TRBD2
size: many
J: TRBJ2-1
DNA: TGTGCCAGCAGCTTAGATCAGGGGGGAACTAGCGGGTACAATGAGCAGTTCTTC
CDR3: CASSLDQGGTSGYNEQFF

V: TRBV5-4
D: -
size: many
J: TRBJ2-5
DNA: TGTGCCAGTAAGAGGTCCCCACAAGAGACCCAGTACTTC
CDR3: CASKRSPQETQYF

V: TRBV10-2
D: TRBD2
size: few
J: TRBJ2-7
DNA: TGCGCCAGCAGCAGGGGACTAGCGGGGTTCTACGAGCAGTACTTC
CDR3: CASSRGLAGFYEQYF

V: TRBV10-3
D: -
size: few
J: TRBJ1-1
DNA: TGTGCCATCAGTGAATCAAGGGCAGACACTGAAGCTTTCTTT
CDR3: CAISESRADTEAFF

V: TRBV4-1
D: -
size: -
J: TRBJ2-2
DNA: TGCGCCAGCAGTCTGTACCGGGAGCTGTTTTTT
CDR3: CASSLYRELFF

V: TRBV11-2
D: -
size: -
J: TRBJ2-1
DNA: TGTGCCAGCAGCTTCGGGTACGGGGGCGATGAGCAGTTCTTC
CDR3: CASSFGYGGDEQFF

V: TRBV19
D: TRBD2
size: few
J: TRBJ2-5
DNA: TGTGCCAGTAGTTCCAGCGGGGAAGAGACCCAGTACTTC
CDR3: CASSSSGEETQYF

V: TRBV20-1
D: TRBD2
size: -
J: TRBJ2-3
DNA: TGCAGTGCTAGAGATCTGGAGTGGAGCGGGGGGGCCGAAGGCACAGATACGCAGTATTTT
CDR3: CSARDLEWSGGAEGTDTQYF

V: TRBV5-4
D: -
size: many
J: TRBJ2-4
DNA: TGTGCCAGCAGCTCGGCCGCAACCAAAAACATTCAGTACTTC
CDR3: CASSSAATKNIQYF

V: TRBV7-9
D: -
size: -
J: TRBJ2-7
DNA: TGTGCCAGCAGCCCCCGACAGGCCTCCTACGAGCAGTACTTC
CDR3: CASSPRQASYEQYF

V: TRBV10-3
D: TRBD1
size: many
J: TRBJ1-2
DNA: TGTGCCATCAGAGAGGACAGGGACAATGGCTACACCTTC
CDR3: CAIREDRDNGYTF

V: TRBV4-2
D: TRBD1
size: few
J: TRBJ2-3
DNA: TGTGCCAGCAGCCAAGATCAGGGGGCCCCCAAGTATTTT
CDR3: CASSQDQGAPKYF

V: TRBV7-9
D: -
size: many
J: TRBJ1-3
DNA: TGTGCCAGCAGCATGGGACCGGTGAACTCTGGAAACACCATATATTTT
CDR3: CASSMGPVNSGNTIYF

V: TRBV29-1
D: -
size: many
J: TRBJ1-1
DNA: TGCAGCGTCGAACTACAGGGGAACACTGAAGCTTTCTTT
CDR3: CSVELQGNTEAFF

V: TRBV7-2
D: -
size: -
J: TRBJ1-3
DNA: TGTGCCAGCAGCCCCCCAAGTGCTGGAAACACCATATATTTT
CDR3: CASSPPSAGNTIYF

V: TRBV15
D: TRBD2
size: -
J: TRBJ2-4
DNA: TGTGCCACCAGCAGGATCGGGACTAGCGGGGACATTCAGTACTTC
CDR3: CATSRIGTSGDIQYF

V: TRBV3-1
D: -
size: few
J: TRBJ2-5
DNA: TGTGCCAGCAGCCAACCCGGAACTGAAGAGACCCAGTACTTC
CDR3: CASSQPGTEETQYF

V: TRBV4-3
D: -
size: few
J: TRBJ2-7
DNA: TGCGCCAGCAGCCAACAGGGGGGGTTGGCCTACGAGCAGTACTTC
CDR3: CASSQQGGLAYEQYF

V: TRBV30
D: TRBD1
size: -
J: TRBJ2-7
DNA: TGTGCCTTCCACAGGGGGAGCTCCTACGAGCAGTACTTC
CDR3: CAFHRGSSYEQYF

V: TRBV12-3/TRBV12-4
D: -
size: -
J: TRBJ1-5
DNA: TGTGCCAGCAGTTCGACGTACAATCAGCCCCAGCATTTT
CDR3: CASSSTYNQPQHF

V: TRBV14
D: TRBD1
size: few
J: TRBJ1-3
DNA: TGTGCCAGCAGCCAATGGAGGGGGCTCTCTGGAAACACCATATATTTT
CDR3: CASSQWRGLSGNTIYF

V: TRBV18
D: -
size: -
J: TRBJ2-7
DNA: TGTGCCAGCTCACCAACCATCTACGAGCAGTACTTC
CDR3: CASSPTIYEQYF

V: TRBV15
D: -
size: many
J: TRBJ1-2
DNA: TGTGCCACCAGCAGAGCTCCCGATTCACGAGAGGGCTACACCTTC
CDR3: CATSRAPDSREGYTF

V: TRBV18
D: TRBD1
size: many
J: TRBJ2-7
DNA: TGTGCCAGCTCGCTCGGGACAGGAGAGTACGAGCAGTACTTC
CDR3: CASSLGTGEYEQYF

V: TRBV7-9
D: -
size: many
J: TRBJ1-1
DNA: TGTGCCAGCAGCTGGGAAAGGAACACTGAAGCTTTCTTT
CDR3: CASSWERNTEAFF

V: TRBV10-1
D: -
size: few
J: TRBJ2-1
DNA: TGCGCCACGCTTTTATACAGGAACTCCTACAATGAGCAGTTCTTC
CDR3: CATLLYRNSYNEQFF

V: TRBV6-1
D: TRBD1
size: -
J: TRBJ2-7
DNA: TGTGCCAGCACCCAAACAGGGGATGACGAGCAGTACTTC
CDR3: CASTQTGDDEQYF

V: TRBV12-3/TRBV12-4
D: TRBD1
size: many
J: TRBJ1-2
DNA: TGTGCCAGCAGTTTGTACGACAGGGGGAGAGTCTATGGCTACACCTTC
CDR3: CASSLYDRGRVYGYTF

V: TRBV11-2
D: -
size: -
J: TRBJ2-5
DNA: TGTGCCAGCAGCTTAGTGAACAGCCAAGAGACCCAGTACTTC
CDR3: CASSLVNSQETQYF

V: TRBV5-5
D: -
size: -
J: TRBJ1-2
DNA: TGTGCCAGCAGCTTGGTGGCCCGCGGACGTGACTATGGCTACACCTTC
CDR3: CASSLVARGRDYGYTF

V: TRBV20-1
D: TRBD1
size: many
J: TRBJ1-3
DNA: TGCAGTGTAGGGGGCGTCCCGGACTCTGGAAACACCATATATTTT
CDR3: CSVGGVPDSGNTIYF

V: TRBV7-9
D: -
size: -
J: TRBJ2-1
DNA: TGTGCCAGCATCGTAGAGGGACGTGGCAATGAGCAGTTCTTC
CDR3: CASIVEGRGNEQFF

V: TRBV20-1
D: -
size: few
J: TRBJ2-2
DNA: TGCAGTGGAGCGGCAGTTGGAACCGGGGAGCTGTTTTTT
CDR3: CSGAAVGTGELFF

V: TRBV14
D: -
size: few
J: TRBJ1-3
DNA: TGTGCCAGCAGCCAAGGTCGGGGCCCTGGAAACACCATATATTTT
CDR3: CASSQGRGPGNTIYF

V: TRBV9
D: -
size: once
J: TRBJ2-3
DNA: TGTGCCGGCAGCGTAGGAGTGGGAGGTCGCACAGATACGCAGTATTTT
CDR3: CAGSVGVGGRTDTQYF

V: TRBV28
D: -
size: -
J: TRBJ1-5
DNA: TGTGCCAGCAGTTCGAGGCAACAGCCCCAGCATTTT
CDR3: CASSSRQQPQHF

V: TRBV20-1
D: -
size: many
J: TRBJ1-1
DNA: TGCAGTGCTAGAAGGGGGTCCCGGGGCCCTGAAGCTTTCTTT
CDR3: CSARRGSRGPEAFF

V: TRBV6-1
D: TRBD1
size: many
J: TRBJ2-7
DNA: TGTGCCAGCAGGTTCGGGACAGGGTCCTACGAGCAGTACTTC
CDR3: CASRFGTGSYEQYF

V: TRBV12-3/TRBV12-4
D: -
size: -
J: TRBJ2-6
DNA: TGTGCCAGCAGTTTAGGACACTCTGGGGCCAACGTCCTGACTTTC
CDR3: CASSLGHSGANVLTF

V: TRBV7-6
D: TRBD1
size: many
J: TRBJ2-1
DNA: TGTGCCAGCAGCCCGGGACAGGGGGCTTCCAATGAGCAGTTCTTC
CDR3: CASSPGQGASNEQFF

V: TRBV20-1
D: -
size: many
J: TRBJ1-1
DNA: TGCAGCGCCGATCTGGGCAGGGGAGGATTTGGTTACACTGAAGCTTTCTTT
CDR3: CSADLGRGGFGYTEAFF

V: TRBV7-2
D: -
size: few
J: TRBJ1-4
DNA: TGTGCCAGCAGCTTAGGGCAACCGGGGGATGAAAAACTGTTTTTT
CDR3: CASSLGQPGDEKLFF

V: TRBV2
D: TRBD1
size: many
J: TRBJ1-2
DNA: TGTGCCAGCAGTCCGGGACAGGGGAACTATGGCTACACCTTC
CDR3: CASSPGQGNYGYTF

V: TRBV10-3
D: -
size: -
J: TRBJ2-5
DNA: TGTGCCATCAATCGGGATATCCAAGAGACCCAGTACTTC
CDR3: CAINRDIQETQYF

V: TRBV11-2
D: -
size: -
J: TRBJ2-1
DNA: TGTGCCAGCAGCTTCCAATGGGGGGCTGGGGGCAATGAGCAGTTCTTC
CDR3: CASSFQWGAGGNEQFF

V: TRBV5-8
D: -
size: many
J: TRBJ1-6
DNA: TGTGCCAGCAGCTTGGACAGGGAGGCAAATTCACCCCTCCACTTT
CDR3: CASSLDREANSPLHF

V: TRBV20-1
D: -
size: few
J: TRBJ1-2
DNA: TGCAGTGGAACCGCGCAGAATTCAGGTGGTGGCTACACCTTC
CDR3: CSGTAQNSGGGYTF

V: TRBV28
D: -
size: -
J: TRBJ1-2
DNA: TGTGCCAGCAGGAGGGGAATGGATGGCTACACCTTC
CDR3: CASRRGMDGYTF

V: TRBV7-2
D: TRBD1
size: few
J: TRBJ1-5
DNA: TGTGCCAGCAGCTTACATAGCAGGGGGATTCAGCCCCAGCATTTT
CDR3: CASSLHSRGIQPQHF

V: TRBV9
D: -
size: many
J: TRBJ2-5
DNA: TGTGCCAGCAGCGTAGGGGGCTGGGCAGAGACCCAGTACTTC
CDR3: CASSVGGWAETQYF